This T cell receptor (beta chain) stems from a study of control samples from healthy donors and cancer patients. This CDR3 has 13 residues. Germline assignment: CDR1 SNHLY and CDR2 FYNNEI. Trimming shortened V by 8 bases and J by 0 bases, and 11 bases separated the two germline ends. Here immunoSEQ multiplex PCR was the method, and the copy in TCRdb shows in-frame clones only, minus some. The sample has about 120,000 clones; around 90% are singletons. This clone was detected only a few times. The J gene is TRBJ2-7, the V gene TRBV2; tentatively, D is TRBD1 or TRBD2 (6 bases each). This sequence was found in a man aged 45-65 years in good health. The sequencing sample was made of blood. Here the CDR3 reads CASRGPSSYEQYF. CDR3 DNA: TGTGCCAGCCGGGGGCCGAGCTCCTACGAGCAGTACTTC.